This T cell receptor beta chain was sequenced in a study of blood T cells in healthy people across ages. General study results and limits: There was a strong correlation between TCR beta diversity and naive T cell percentage. Donors of long life had a larger count of naive CD4+ cells and greater diversity than aged donors. In older individuals, TCR beta diversity per million T cells was lower, falling roughly linearly with age.

This CDR3 comprises 12 residues. The germline CDR1 and CDR2 sequences are LGHNT and FRNRAP. Trimming stripped 3 bases from V and 7 bases from J, with 4 bases between. It was with a sample-barcoded 5' primer and a J-beta primer mix that a second PCR of about 7 to 12 cycles was run. Sequencing yielded, for each sample, at least 2.5 million paired-end reads carrying CDR3. TCRdb fed the 5' RACE reads into MiXCR, producing one record per CDR3 protein. The sample holds roughly 800,000 distinct CDR3 sequences, 58% seen once. To note about this clonotype: What it binds is unknown.

The specimen sequenced was blood. The V call is TRBV12-5, the J call TRBJ1-6; D gene uncertain. This clonotype was obtained from a man aged 25-45 years in good health. The CDR3 bases are TGTGCTAGTGGTTTCGGCAATTCACCCCTCCACTTT. Protein: CASGFGNSPLHF.